A selection of T cell receptor beta chains follows, all from one sample in a study of T cells after posttransplantation cyclophosphamide. Profiled with immunoSEQ multiplex PCR; TCRdb holds only in-frame clones, not every one. Of approximately 17,000 clones in the sample, less than 95% were seen once. What was sequenced was naive CD4+ T cells sorted from blood. The receptor source for this set is a woman in her forties or fifties in good health and a related stem cell transplant donor. Both conserved end residues are trimmed from each CDR3.

>TRBJ2-5|TRBV9
ASSVGASGRAFQETQY
>TRBJ2-7|TRBV28
ASSFLNRGLYEQY
>TRBJ1-4|TRBV18
ASSPPGEGAWEKLF
>TRBJ2-7|TRBV19
ASSLQGSYEQY
>TRBJ1-1|TRBV11-3
ASSLAGTGVVEAF
>TRBJ2-1|TRBV28
ASWERERLPDEQF
>TRBJ2-7|TRBV19
ATTRGVGGSVAYEQY
>TRBJ1-2|TRBV5-1
ASSLGTGKGYT
>TRBJ2-5|TRBV11-3
ASSSGQGQQETQY
>TRBJ2-1|TRBV6-6
ATRPGRVHNEQF
>TRBJ1-6|TRBV7-9
ASSQRQGTNSPLH
>TRBJ2-7|TRBV28
ASSSTGGVRSYEQY